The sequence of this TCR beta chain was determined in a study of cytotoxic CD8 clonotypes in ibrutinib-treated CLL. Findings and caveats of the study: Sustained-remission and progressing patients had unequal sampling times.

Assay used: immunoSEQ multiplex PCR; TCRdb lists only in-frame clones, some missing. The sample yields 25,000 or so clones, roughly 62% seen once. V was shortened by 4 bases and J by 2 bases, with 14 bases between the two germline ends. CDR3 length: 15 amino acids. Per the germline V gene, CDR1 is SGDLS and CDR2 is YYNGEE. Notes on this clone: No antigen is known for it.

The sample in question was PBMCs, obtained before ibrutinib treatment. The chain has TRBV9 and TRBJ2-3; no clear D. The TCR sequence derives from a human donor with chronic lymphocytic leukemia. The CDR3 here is CASSPRRDPTDTQYF. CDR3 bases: TGTGCCAGCAGCCCCCGAAGAGACCCCACAGATACGCAGTATTTT.